Detailed here is one TCR beta chain. The antigen is not known. These data are taken from a study of T-cell memory formation after mild COVID-19. Study observations and caveats: While clones contracting from day 15 to 85 were balanced between CD4 and CD8, later expanders leaned CD4+. Shrinking CD4+ clones were chiefly CM and EM; CD8+ ones were chiefly EMRA.

TCRdb called the 5' RACE reads again in MiXCR, with one record for every CDR3 protein. Of around 410,000 distinct CDR3 sequences in the sample, 20% to 30% were seen once. The CDR3 contains 17 residues. Germline CDR1 MGHRA, CDR2 YSYEKL. V dropped 2 bases and J dropped 0 bases, with 14 bases sitting between them. The sequenced material came from PBMCs or a T cell subset sorted from them (not recorded which). The sequence was collected from an adult woman who had mild COVID-19 (a few samples of this study predate the infection). Cell type and time point are not known. The V gene is TRBV4-1, the J gene TRBJ1-3; D might be TRBD1 (5 bases). DNA for the CDR3: TGCGCCAGCAGCCAACACCGGACACCAGCCTCTGGAAACACCATATATTTT. Its translation is CASSQHRTPASGNTIYF.